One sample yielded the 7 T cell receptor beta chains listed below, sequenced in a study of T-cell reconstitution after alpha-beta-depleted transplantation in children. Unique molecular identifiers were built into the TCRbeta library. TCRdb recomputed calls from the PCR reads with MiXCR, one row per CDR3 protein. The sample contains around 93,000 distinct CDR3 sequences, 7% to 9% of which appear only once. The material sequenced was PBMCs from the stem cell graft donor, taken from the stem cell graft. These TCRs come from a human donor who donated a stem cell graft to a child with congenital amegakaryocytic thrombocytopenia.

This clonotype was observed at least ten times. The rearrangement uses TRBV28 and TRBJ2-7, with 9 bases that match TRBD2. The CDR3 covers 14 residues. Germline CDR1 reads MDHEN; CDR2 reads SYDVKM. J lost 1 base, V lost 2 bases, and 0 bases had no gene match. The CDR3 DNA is TGTGCCAGCAGTTTAAGCGGGGGGTCCTACGAGCAGTACTTC. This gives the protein CASSLSGGSYEQYF.

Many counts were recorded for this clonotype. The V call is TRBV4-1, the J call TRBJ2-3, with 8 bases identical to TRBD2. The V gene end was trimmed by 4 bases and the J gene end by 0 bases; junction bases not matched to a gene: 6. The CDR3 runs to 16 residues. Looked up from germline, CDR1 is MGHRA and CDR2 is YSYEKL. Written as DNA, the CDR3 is TGCGCCAGCAGCCTTAGCGGGGCGGCTAGCACAGATACGCAGTATTTT. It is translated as CASSLSGAASTDTQYF.

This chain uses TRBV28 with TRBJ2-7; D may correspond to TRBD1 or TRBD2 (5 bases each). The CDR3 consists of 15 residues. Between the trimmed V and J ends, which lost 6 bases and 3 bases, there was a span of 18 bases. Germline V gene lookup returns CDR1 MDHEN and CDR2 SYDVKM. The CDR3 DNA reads TGTGCCAGCAGCCGGGGTCCAAGGGGCCGCTACGAGCAGTACTTC. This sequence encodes CASSRGPRGRYEQYF. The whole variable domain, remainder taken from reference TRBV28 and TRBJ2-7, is DVKVTQSSRYLVKRTGEKVFLECVQDMDHENMFWYRQDPGLGLRLIYFSYDVKMKEKGDIPEGYSVSREKKERFSLILESASTNQTSMYLCASSRGPRGRYEQYFGPGTRLTVT.

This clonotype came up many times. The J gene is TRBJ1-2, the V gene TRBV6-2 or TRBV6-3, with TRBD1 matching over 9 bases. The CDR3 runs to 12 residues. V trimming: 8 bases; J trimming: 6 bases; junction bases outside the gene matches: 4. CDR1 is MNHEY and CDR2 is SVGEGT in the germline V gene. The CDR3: CASRRTGDGYTF. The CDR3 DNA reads TGTGCCAGCCGACGGACAGGGGATGGCTACACCTTC.

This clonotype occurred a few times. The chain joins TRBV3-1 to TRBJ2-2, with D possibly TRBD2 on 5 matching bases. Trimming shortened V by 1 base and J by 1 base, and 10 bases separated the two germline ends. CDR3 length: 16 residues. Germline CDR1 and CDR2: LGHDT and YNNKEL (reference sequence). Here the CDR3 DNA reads TGTGCCAGCAGCCAAGCGGCGACTAAGAACACCGGGGAGCTGTTTTTT. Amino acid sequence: CASSQAATKNTGELFF.

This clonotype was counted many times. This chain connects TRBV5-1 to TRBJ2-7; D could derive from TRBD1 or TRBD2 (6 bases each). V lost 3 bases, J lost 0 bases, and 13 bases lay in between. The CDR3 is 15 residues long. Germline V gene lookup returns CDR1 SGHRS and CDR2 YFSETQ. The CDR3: CASSSGAGSSYEQYF. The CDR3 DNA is TGCGCCAGCAGCTCGGGGGCAGGGAGCTCCTACGAGCAGTACTTC. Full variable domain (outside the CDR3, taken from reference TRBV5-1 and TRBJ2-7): KAGVTQTPRYLIKTRGQQVTLSCSPISGHRSVSWYQQTPGQGLQFLFEYFSETQRNKGNFPGRFSGRQFSNSRSEMNVSTLELGDSALYLCASSSGAGSSYEQYFGPGTRLTVT.

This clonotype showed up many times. CDR3 DNA sequence: TGTGCCAGCAGCTTAGTTGCGGGAGGGAGCTCCTACGAGCAGTACTTC. Protein product: CASSLVAGGSSYEQYF. The genes are TRBV7-2 and TRBJ2-7; 9 nucleotides align to TRBD2. Germline V lookup: CDR1 SGHTA, CDR2 FQGNSA. With 1 base clipped from V and 0 bases from J, the junction kept 4 bases outside the gene matches. This CDR3 has 16 residues.